This T cell receptor beta chain was captured by sequencing in a study of T-cell memory formation after mild COVID-19. This clonotype came up a few times. The germline V gene has CDR1 LGHNA and CDR2 YNFKEQ. The CDR3 contains 20 residues. The J segment lost 0 bases and the V segment lost 3 bases, leaving 14 bases of the junction unmatched. TCRdb recomputed calls from the 5' RACE reads with MiXCR, one row per CDR3 protein. The table includes some 65,000 distinct CDR3 sequences, around 15% detected once. The sequenced sample consisted of PBMCs or a T cell subset sorted from them (not recorded which). The TCR was taken from an adult woman who had mild COVID-19 (a few samples of this study predate the infection). Cell type and time point are not known. The chain couples TRBV4-2 to TRBJ2-6; 7 nucleotides match TRBD1. CDR3 in DNA: TGTGCCAGCAGCCAGTCGCCGGGACAGAATTTTGGCTCTGGGGCCAACGTCCTGACTTTC. Translation: CASSQSPGQNFGSGANVLTF.